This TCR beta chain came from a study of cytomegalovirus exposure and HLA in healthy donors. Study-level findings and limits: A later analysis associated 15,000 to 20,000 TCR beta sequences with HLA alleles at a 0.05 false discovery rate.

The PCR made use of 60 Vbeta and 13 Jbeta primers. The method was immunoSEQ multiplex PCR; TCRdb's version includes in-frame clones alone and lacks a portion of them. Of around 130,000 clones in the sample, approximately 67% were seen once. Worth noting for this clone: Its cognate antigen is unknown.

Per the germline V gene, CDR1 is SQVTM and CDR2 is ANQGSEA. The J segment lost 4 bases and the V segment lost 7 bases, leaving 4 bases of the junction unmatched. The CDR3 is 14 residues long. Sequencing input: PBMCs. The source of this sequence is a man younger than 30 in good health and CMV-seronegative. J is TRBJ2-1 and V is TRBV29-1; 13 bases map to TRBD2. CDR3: CSGEGLAGYNEQFF. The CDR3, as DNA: TGCAGCGGAGAGGGACTAGCGGGATACAATGAGCAGTTCTTC.